This T cell receptor (beta chain) was retrieved from a study of beta chain features in type 1 diabetes. Across the study: Patients were similar to healthy donors in age and gender (as well as in cell yields).

Findings and limits, study-wide: A PCR bias possibly favoring shorter templates would apply equally to patients and controls. In all four CD4+ subsets, TCRB CDR3 length was significantly, moderately reduced in type 1 diabetes. The naive, central memory and Treg TCRB repertoires showed an apparent similarity that was greater among patients than among healthy donors.

The investigators reverse transcribed all of the isolated RNA, so they sequenced expressed TCRB transcripts. The assay was immunoSEQ multiplex PCR, and TCRdb's table has in-frame clones only and misses some. The repertoire has 600,000 or so clones, around 15% of them found once; the top ten carry approximately 0.043%. This clone was found a few times. Its antigen is as yet unknown. V was pared by 2 bases and J by 1 base, with 2 bases of the junction left unmatched. The germline gives CDR1 SGHRS, CDR2 YFSETQ. This CDR3 comprises 14 residues. Populations isolated by sorting all had purity greater than 95%.

The receptor was isolated from a young man with type 1 diabetes. This sequence joins TRBV5-1 and TRBJ2-7; 8 bases fit TRBD2. The specimen was naive CD4+ T cells from blood. This CDR3 reads CASSFSGNSYEQYF. In nucleotides, the CDR3 is TGCGCCAGCAGCTTTAGCGGGAATTCCTACGAGCAGTACTTC.